These T cell receptor beta chains were read from a single sample in a study of early T cells in non-severe SARS-CoV-2 infection. TCRdb independently ran MiXCR on the 5' RACE reads; one entry per CDR3 protein. Of about 110,000 distinct CDR3 sequences detected, 12% appear once; the ten largest clones hold 3% to 3.5%. The sample consisted of whole blood. Every receptor here comes from an adult who was a healthcare worker with PCR-confirmed SARS-CoV-2 infection or an uninfected control (not recorded which). Each CDR3 is given without its conserved first and last residue. D genes are given only for firm matches. The listing skips clone size in some rows; elsewhere it reads once, few, many or a size class.

v_gene | d_gene | abundance | CDR3aa
TRBV5-6 | - | many | ASSLGGSHNEQF
TRBV10-3 | - | - | AISDPYGYT
TRBV4-2 | - | many | ASSHGKDGTNEKLF
TRBV5-4 | - | few | ASSFETGLGGYT
TRBV28 | TRBD1 | few | ASSPWDRAKQY
TRBV3-1 | - | many | ASSQGTVSNQPQH
TRBV29-1 | - | many | SVKTYQSANTGELF
TRBV6-6 | TRBD2 | many | ASRAGTSGAGPSTDTQY
TRBV28 | - | - | ASSFRGSHYGYT
TRBV28 | - | few | ASIEQADNEQF
TRBV7-8 | - | many | ASSLLAGNTIY
TRBV11-2 | - | many | ASSLRLDSYNEQF
TRBV7-8 | - | - | ASSLGGLASRTDTQY
TRBV5-1 | TRBD2 | - | ASSGGLAATYNEQF
TRBV12-3/TRBV12-4 | - | - | ASSLGGATYEQY
TRBV5-4 | TRBD1 | few | ASSLRTGGQETQY
TRBV7-9 | TRBD2 | - | ASSFRGVSGTPNEQF
TRBV20-1 | TRBD2 | many | SASSGVSSYEQY
TRBV28 | TRBD1 | - | ASSFSGGSGYT
TRBV20-1 | - | - | SALTEGSTEAF
TRBV9 | - | few | ASSVVSNTEAF
TRBV7-6 | - | many | ASSLAGGQKGNTIY
TRBV20-1 | - | many | SARRVADKNSPLH
TRBV10-3 | TRBD1 | many | AIRDRGKNIQY
TRBV7-3 | - | many | ASSLSSKGPGYT
TRBV19 | TRBD1 | many | ASKRGPLYNEQF
TRBV30 | TRBD1 | few | AWREGQGSHYGYT
TRBV9 | TRBD1 | many | ASSPKGTGFQGYT
TRBV18 | - | many | ASSPVGATSYNEQF
TRBV9 | - | few | ASSVRDRRSPSGNTIY
TRBV7-3 | - | many | ASSSGPGGGYSNQPQH
TRBV27 | - | many | ASSLLPTDTQY
TRBV3-1 | - | - | ASSQEGASTEAF
TRBV5-6 | TRBD1 | - | ASSFVPGQYSPLH
TRBV2 | - | few | ASMSDNYGYT
TRBV7-6 | TRBD1 | - | ASSLGGQGVYTEAF
TRBV29-1 | - | - | SVDYTEAF
TRBV29-1 | TRBD1 | - | STRQGSYYGYT
TRBV20-1 | - | - | SASSPSYNEQF
TRBV11-2 | - | medium-sized | ASSLVPGASSYNEQF
TRBV6-5 | TRBD1 | - | ASSYWVLNPRDRGGLRTDTQY
TRBV11-3 | TRBD1 | few | ASSTPTGGSYEQY
TRBV11-2 | - | few | ASSLGYAANEQF
TRBV5-5 | TRBD2 | many | ASSLGLAGAAYNEQF
TRBV7-9 | TRBD2 | many | YLSGTVDTQY
TRBV19 | - | - | ASTDSLHTEAF
TRBV29-1 | - | few | SARLGGSETQY
TRBV6-6 | - | - | ASSYSPGEGEIYSYEQY
TRBV30 | - | few | AWSVLGDSPLH
TRBV25-1 | - | - | ASSEWTAYGYT
TRBV20-1 | - | many | SASWTGRGTDTQY
TRBV6-1 | - | few | ASSGTGKTNEQY